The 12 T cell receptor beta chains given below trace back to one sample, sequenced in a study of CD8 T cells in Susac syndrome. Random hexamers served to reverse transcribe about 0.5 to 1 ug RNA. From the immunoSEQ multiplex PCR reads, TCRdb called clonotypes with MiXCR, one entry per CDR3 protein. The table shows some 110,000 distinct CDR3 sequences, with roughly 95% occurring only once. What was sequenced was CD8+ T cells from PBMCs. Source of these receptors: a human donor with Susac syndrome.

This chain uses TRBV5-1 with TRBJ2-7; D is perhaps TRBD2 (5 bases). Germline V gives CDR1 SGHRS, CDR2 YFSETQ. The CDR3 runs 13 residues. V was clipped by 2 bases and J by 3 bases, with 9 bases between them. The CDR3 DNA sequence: TGCGCCAGCAGCTTCGGGGTCAACTACGAGCAGTACTTC. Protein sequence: CASSFGVNYEQYF.

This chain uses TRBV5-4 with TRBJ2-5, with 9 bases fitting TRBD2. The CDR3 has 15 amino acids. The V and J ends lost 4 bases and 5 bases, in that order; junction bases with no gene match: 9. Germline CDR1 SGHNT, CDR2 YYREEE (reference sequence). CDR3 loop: CASSISGGTKETQYF. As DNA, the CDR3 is TGTGCCAGCAGCATTAGCGGGGGCACTAAGGAGACCCAGTACTTC.

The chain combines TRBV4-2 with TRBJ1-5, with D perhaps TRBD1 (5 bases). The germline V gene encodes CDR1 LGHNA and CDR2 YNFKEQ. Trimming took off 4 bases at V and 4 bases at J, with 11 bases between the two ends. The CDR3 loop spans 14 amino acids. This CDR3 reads CASSLREGNQPQHF. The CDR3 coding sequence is TGTGCCAGCAGCCTCAGGGAGGGGAATCAGCCCCAGCATTTT.

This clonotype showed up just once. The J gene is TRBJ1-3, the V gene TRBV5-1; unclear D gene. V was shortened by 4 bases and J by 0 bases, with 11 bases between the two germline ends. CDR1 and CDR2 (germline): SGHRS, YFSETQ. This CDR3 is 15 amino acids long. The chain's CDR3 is CASSKDLSSGNTIYF. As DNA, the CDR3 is TGCGCCAGCAGCAAGGACCTGAGCTCTGGAAACACCATATATTTT.

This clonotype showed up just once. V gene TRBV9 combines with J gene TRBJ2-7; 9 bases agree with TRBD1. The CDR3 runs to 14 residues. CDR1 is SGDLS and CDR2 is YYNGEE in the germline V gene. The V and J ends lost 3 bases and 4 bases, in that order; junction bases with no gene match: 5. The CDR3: CASSDGTGRYEQYF. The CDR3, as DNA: TGTGCCAGCAGCGACGGGACAGGGCGGTACGAGCAGTACTTC. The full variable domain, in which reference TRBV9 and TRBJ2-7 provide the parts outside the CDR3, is DSGVTQTPKHLITATGQRVTLRCSPRSGDLSVYWYQQSLDQGLQFLIQYYNGEERAKGNILERFSAQQFPDLHSELNLSSLELGDSALYFCASSDGTGRYEQYFGPGTRLTVT.

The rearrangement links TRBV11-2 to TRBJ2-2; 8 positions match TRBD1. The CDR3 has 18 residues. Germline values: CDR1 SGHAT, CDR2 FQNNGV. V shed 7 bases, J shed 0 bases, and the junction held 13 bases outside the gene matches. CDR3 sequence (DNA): TGTGCCAGCACCTTCTTAGGGACAGGCGTCGCGAACACCGGGGAGCTGTTTTTT. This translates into CASTFLGTGVANTGELFF.

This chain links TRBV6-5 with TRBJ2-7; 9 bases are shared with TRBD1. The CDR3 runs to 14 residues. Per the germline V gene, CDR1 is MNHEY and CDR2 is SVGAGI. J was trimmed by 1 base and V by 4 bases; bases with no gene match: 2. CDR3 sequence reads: CASSSGQGSYEQYF. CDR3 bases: TGTGCCAGCAGTTCCGGACAGGGGTCCTACGAGCAGTACTTC.

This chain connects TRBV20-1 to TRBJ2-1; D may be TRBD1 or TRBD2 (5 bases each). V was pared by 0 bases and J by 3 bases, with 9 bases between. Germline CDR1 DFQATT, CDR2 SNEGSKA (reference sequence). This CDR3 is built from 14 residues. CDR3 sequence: CSARDLGDYNEQFF. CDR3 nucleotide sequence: TGCAGTGCTAGAGATCTGGGGGACTACAATGAGCAGTTCTTC.

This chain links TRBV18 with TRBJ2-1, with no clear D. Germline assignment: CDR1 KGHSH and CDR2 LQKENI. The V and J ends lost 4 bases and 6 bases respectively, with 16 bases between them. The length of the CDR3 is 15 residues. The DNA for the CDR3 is TGTGCCAGCTCACTCCCCGGCTCATGGGTCAATGAGCAGTTCTTC. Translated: CASSLPGSWVNEQFF.

The CDR3 spells CASRASGGPTGELFF. CDR3 coding DNA: TGTGCCAGCAGAGCTAGCGGGGGGCCCACCGGGGAGCTGTTTTTT. The chain couples TRBV12-3 or TRBV12-4 to TRBJ2-2; 11 bases are shared with TRBD2. The CDR3 covers 15 residues. Trimming took 6 bases from V and 4 from J; bases not matched to a gene: 4.

In nucleotides, the CDR3 is TGTGCCAGCAGCTTAGACCGGGGGGGCCGGGATACGCAGTATTTT. Translation gives CASSLDRGGRDTQYF. The rearrangement joins TRBV7-8 to TRBJ2-3; 8 bases fit TRBD2. Germline trimming cut 1 base from V and 6 bases from J; bases unmatched to any gene: 6. This CDR3 contains 15 residues. Germline-derived CDR1 and CDR2 are SGHVS and FQNEAQ.

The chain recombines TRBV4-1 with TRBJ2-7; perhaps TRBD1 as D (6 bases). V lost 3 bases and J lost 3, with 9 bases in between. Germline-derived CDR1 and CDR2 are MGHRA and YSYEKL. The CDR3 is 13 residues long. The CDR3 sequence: CASSQDRFYEQYF. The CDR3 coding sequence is TGCGCCAGCAGCCAGGACAGATTCTACGAGCAGTACTTC.